Below are 30 T cell receptor beta chains sequenced from a single sample in a study of shared clonotypes between healthy human individuals. CD8 cells classed as naive were CD45RO-negative and positively selected for CCR7, excluding terminally differentiated effector memory CD45RA+ cells. Clones were sequenced by immunoSEQ multiplex PCR, and TCRdb holds only the in-frame ones, with some missing. The sample carries 2 million to 2.5 million clones, about 92% recorded once. Sequenced sample: naive CD8+ T cells from PBMCs. These receptor sequences come from a man aged 18 to 30 in good health. Some clones in this sample may be carry-over from other donors' samples.

V usage is TRBV30 and J usage is TRBJ2-7, with TRBD2 identical over 9 bases. J was trimmed by 4 bases and V by 6 bases; bases with no gene match: 10. Germline lookup yields CDR1 GTSNPN and CDR2 SVGIG (reference sequence). CDR3 size: 14 residues. The CDR3: CACLTSGFTYEQYF. The CDR3, as DNA: TGTGCCTGTTTGACTAGCGGCTTTACTTACGAGCAGTACTTC. Filled out from reference TRBV30 and TRBJ2-7, the complete variable domain reads SQTIHQWPATLVQPVGSPLSLECTVEGTSNPNLYWYRQAAGRGLQLLFYSVGIGQISSEVPQNLSASRPQDRQFILSSKKLLLSDSGFYLCACLTSGFTYEQYFGPGTRLTVT.

This rearrangement joins TRBV18 to TRBJ1-1; 8 nucleotides match TRBD1. The CDR3 is 15 amino acids. The V and J ends lost 6 bases and 4 bases, in that order; junction bases with no gene match: 10. Germline CDR1 KGHSH, CDR2 LQKENI. The CDR3 spells CASSPTRGLGTEAFF. As DNA, the CDR3 is TGTGCCAGCTCCCCAACCAGGGGGCTAGGCACTGAAGCTTTCTTT.

The count of this clone is one. CDR3 sequence (DNA): TGTGCCAGTAGTATTGGTGACGGTGGAGGCGGGTCTCAGCCCCAGCATTTT. Translating it yields CASSIGDGGGGSQPQHF. This sequence joins TRBV19 and TRBJ1-5, with D unresolved. This CDR3 has 17 amino acids. V was shortened by 3 bases and J by 6 bases, with 21 bases between the two germline ends. In germline, CDR1 is LNHDA, CDR2 SQIVND (reference sequence).

This chain links TRBV5-8 with TRBJ2-1; D is perhaps TRBD2 (5 bases). Trimming shortened V by 2 bases and J by 0 bases, and 9 bases separated the two germline ends. Germline CDR1 is SGHTS and CDR2 is YDEGEE. The CDR3 is made up of 15 amino acids. Here the CDR3 DNA reads TGTGCCAGCAGCTTCGCGGGCAGCTCCTACAATGAGCAGTTCTTC. Translation gives CASSFAGSSYNEQFF.

This sequence joins TRBV28 and TRBJ1-1; no definite D call. Germline V gene sequence: CDR1 MDHEN, CDR2 SYDVKM. Trimming removed 4 bases at V and 5 bases at J, with 17 bases between. The CDR3 spans 15 residues. The CDR3 DNA reads as TGTGCCAGCAGTTCGGTGTGGGTTGGAGGGACTGAAGCTTTCTTT. Amino acid sequence: CASSSVWVGGTEAFF.

The chain has TRBV6-5 and TRBJ1-5; 7 positions match TRBD1. J lost 3 bases, V lost 6 bases, and 2 bases had no gene match. This CDR3 is 13 amino acids long. The germline V gene has CDR1 MNHEY and CDR2 SVGAGI. The CDR3 DNA sequence: TGTGCCAGCAGGACAGGGATCAATCAGCCCCAGCATTTT. It is translated as CASRTGINQPQHF.

The chain joins TRBV11-1 to TRBJ2-7, with 10 bases that match TRBD2. This CDR3 contains 15 residues. CDR1 and CDR2 from the germline V gene are SGHAT and FQDESV (reference sequence). V lost 1 base and J lost 9; bases outside the gene matches: 9. The CDR3 spells CASSLELAGTLGQYF. CDR3 nucleotides: TGTGCCAGCAGCTTAGAACTAGCGGGAACTCTCGGGCAGTACTTC. Filled out from reference TRBV11-1 and TRBJ2-7, the complete variable domain reads EAEVAQSPRYKITEKSQAVAFWCDPISGHATLYWYRQILGQGPELLVQFQDESVVDDSQLPKDRFSAERLKGVDSTLKIQPAELGDSAMYLCASSLELAGTLGQYFGPGTRLTVT.

The chain links TRBV27 to TRBJ1-2, with no clear D. This CDR3 is built from 12 residues. Germline V lookup: CDR1 MNHEY, CDR2 SMNVEV (reference sequence). Trimming took 3 bases from V and 6 from J, leaving 8 bases between them. This CDR3 is CASSLTGDGYTF. CDR3 DNA sequence: TGTGCCAGCAGTTTGACTGGGGATGGCTACACCTTC.

The sample holds one count of this clone. The chain links TRBV6-5 to TRBJ2-6; 8 bases map to TRBD2. The CDR3 is 16 residues long. Per germline, CDR1 MNHEY and CDR2 SVGAGI. J lost 0 bases, V lost 4 bases, and 2 bases had no gene match. CDR3 sequence reads: CASSFRGGSGANVLTF. The CDR3 DNA is TGTGCCAGCAGTTTCCGGGGGGGCTCTGGGGCCAACGTCCTGACTTTC.

The chain couples TRBV6-4 to TRBJ2-1; D gene ambiguous. CDR3 length: 11 amino acids. V was shortened by 7 bases and J by 7 bases, with 8 bases between the two germline ends. Germline CDR1 is MRHNA and CDR2 is SNTAGT. CDR3 amino acids: CASTLGNEQFF. For the CDR3, the DNA is TGTGCCAGCACCCTCGGGAATGAGCAGTTCTTC.

This chain joins TRBV23-1 and TRBJ2-7; possibly TRBD1 or TRBD2 for D (5 bases each). TRBV23-1 is an ORF, with its function uncertain. CDR3 size: 14 residues. V lost 6 bases and J lost 7, with 19 bases in between. This chain's CDR3 is CASSQPGPLKEQYF. The CDR3 DNA follows: TGCGCCAGCAGCCAACCGGGACCCTTGAAGGAGCAGTACTTC.

The chain is built from TRBV11-2 and TRBJ2-7; no clear D. Trimming left V 3 bases short and J 2 bases short, with 8 bases between. Germline V gene sequence: CDR1 SGHAT, CDR2 FQNNGV. The CDR3 spans 13 residues. DNA for the CDR3: TGTGCCAGCAGCTTTGGGTATCCCTACGAGCAGTACTTC. Translation gives CASSFGYPYEQYF.

V is TRBV9 and J is TRBJ2-3; D remains ambiguous. CDR1 is SGDLS, CDR2 YYNGEE, per germline. The CDR3 spans 13 residues. V lost 5 bases and J lost 0, with 7 bases in between. CDR3 sequence (DNA): TGTGCCAGCAGGGAAACAAGCACAGATACGCAGTATTTT. Encoded protein: CASRETSTDTQYF.

On this clone: Within the sample, other DNA sequences also encode this same CDR3. V and J are TRBV27 and TRBJ1-2, with D perhaps TRBD1 (6 bases). The CDR3 is 13 residues long. Germline V gene data show CDR1 as MNHEY and CDR2 as SMNVEV (reference sequence). The ends were cut back, 3 bases at V and 4 bases at J, with 9 bases in the middle. CDR3: CASSLGAGYGYTF. As DNA, the CDR3 is TGTGCCAGCAGTTTGGGGGCGGGCTATGGCTACACCTTC.

The chain combines TRBV14 with TRBJ2-1; 11 bases map to TRBD2. J was trimmed by 4 bases and V by 4 bases; bases with no gene match: 3. Germline CDR1 reads SGHDN; CDR2 reads FVKESK. This CDR3 is built from 15 residues. This CDR3 is CASSLTSGAYNEQFF. DNA for the CDR3: TGTGCCAGCAGCCTGACTAGCGGGGCTTACAATGAGCAGTTCTTC.

This chain uses TRBV6-1 with TRBJ2-5; TRBD2 matches 8 bases. The V and J ends lost 2 bases and 1 base, in that order; junction bases with no gene match: 6. The CDR3 is 16 amino acids. Looked up from germline, CDR1 is MNHNS and CDR2 is SASEGT. The CDR3 here is CASSEPYSGTQETQYF. CDR3 sequence (DNA): TGTGCCAGCAGTGAACCTTATAGCGGGACCCAAGAGACCCAGTACTTC.

The J gene is TRBJ1-5, the V gene TRBV4-1; a weak D match, TRBD1 (5 bases). This CDR3 comprises 16 residues. Germline V gene sequence: CDR1 MGHRA, CDR2 YSYEKL. Trimming left V 7 bases short and J 3 bases short, with 19 bases between. The CDR3 DNA follows: TGCGCCAGCAACACCCGGCTAGGGGCCCTCAATCAGCCCCAGCATTTT. This gives the protein CASNTRLGALNQPQHF.

V is TRBV19 and J is TRBJ2-7, with TRBD1 matching 8 bases. Looked up from germline, CDR1 is LNHDA and CDR2 is SQIVND (reference sequence). The CDR3 spans 19 residues. Unmatched junction bases numbered 20, after V lost 1 base and J lost 6 bases. The CDR3 coding sequence is TGTGCCAGTAGTATAGCTGCGGGACAGGAGGCCTCCCTAATCGGCGAGCAGTACTTC. This encodes CASSIAAGQEASLIGEQYF. Filled out from reference TRBV19 and TRBJ2-7, the complete variable domain reads DGGITQSPKYLFRKEGQNVTLSCEQNLNHDAMYWYRQDPGQGLRLIYYSQIVNDFQKGDIAEGYSVSREKKESFPLTVTSAQKNPTAFYLCASSIAAGQEASLIGEQYFGPGTRLTVT.

The CDR3 reads CASSESVSSLAASYSYNEQFF. The CDR3 nucleotides are TGTGCCAGCAGTGAATCTGTTTCGTCACTAGCGGCCTCCTACTCCTACAATGAGCAGTTCTTC. The gene calls are TRBV2 and TRBJ2-1, with TRBD2 matching over 8 bases. V lost 2 bases to trimming and J lost 0 bases; unmatched junction nucleotides: 18. This CDR3 region has 21 residues. Germline V lookup: CDR1 SNHLY, CDR2 FYNNEI.

V and J are TRBV15 and TRBJ1-4, with TRBD1 identical over 8 bases. Germline assignment: CDR1 LNHNV and CDR2 YYDKDF (reference sequence). The CDR3 is made up of 16 amino acids. The J segment lost 3 bases and the V segment lost 4 bases, leaving 7 bases of the junction unmatched. CDR3 coding DNA: TGTGCCACCAGCACACGACAGACAGGGGCTAATGAAAAACTGTTTTTT. This gives the protein CATSTRQTGANEKLFF.

The chain uses TRBV27 and TRBJ2-7, with TRBD1 identical over 9 bases. The germline CDR1 and CDR2 sequences are MNHEY and SMNVEV (reference sequence). CDR3 length: 15 amino acids. V trimming: 4 bases; J trimming: 2 bases; junction bases outside the gene matches: 6. The CDR3 here is CASSSAGQGPYEQYF. The CDR3 DNA reads as TGTGCCAGCAGTTCCGCGGGACAGGGTCCCTACGAGCAGTACTTC.

The chain combines TRBV5-1 with TRBJ1-1; 10 bases agree with TRBD1. Germline CDR1 SGHRS, CDR2 YFSETQ. The CDR3 is 16 amino acids. The V segment lost 2 bases and the J segment 3 bases; nucleotides outside the gene matches: 7. CDR3 DNA: TGCGCCAGCAGCTTTGGACAGGGGGAGATTGACACTGAAGCTTTCTTT. Translated, it gives CASSFGQGEIDTEAFF.

The chain is built from TRBV14 and TRBJ2-7, with unresolved D. V lost 4 bases, J lost 3 bases, and 16 bases lay in between. This CDR3 has 15 amino acids. CDR1 is SGHDN, CDR2 FVKESK, per germline. CDR3 loop: CASSPWPFALYEQYF. Written as DNA, the CDR3 is TGTGCCAGCAGCCCCTGGCCCTTTGCCCTCTACGAGCAGTACTTC.

The chain couples TRBV7-9 to TRBJ2-5; 8 bases are a match to TRBD1. After removal of 2 bases from V and 4 bases from J, the junction contained 6 bases not matched to a gene. This CDR3 spans 15 amino acids. Germline V gives CDR1 SEHNR, CDR2 FQNEAQ (reference sequence). The CDR3 protein is CASSLQGARGETQYF. The CDR3 DNA reads as TGTGCCAGCAGCTTACAGGGGGCACGGGGAGAGACCCAGTACTTC. The whole variable domain, filled in from reference TRBV7-9 and TRBJ2-5, reads DTGVSQNPRHKITKRGQNVTFRCDPISEHNRLYWYRQTLGQGPEFLTYFQNEAQLEKSRLLSDRFSAERPKGSFSTLEIQRTEQGDSAMYLCASSLQGARGETQYFGPGTRLLVL.

The V gene is TRBV7-9, the J gene TRBJ1-4; TRBD1 is a possible D gene (6 bases). CDR1 SEHNR and CDR2 FQNEAQ come from the germline V gene (reference sequence). This CDR3 has 15 amino acids. V was clipped by 5 bases and J by 0 bases, with 10 bases between them. For the CDR3, the DNA is TGTGCCAGCAGCCAAAAGGGGGCAACTAATGAAAAACTGTTTTTT. Translation: CASSQKGATNEKLFF. The full variable domain, in which reference TRBV7-9 and TRBJ1-4 provide the parts outside the CDR3, is DTGVSQNPRHKITKRGQNVTFRCDPISEHNRLYWYRQTLGQGPEFLTYFQNEAQLEKSRLLSDRFSAERPKGSFSTLEIQRTEQGDSAMYLCASSQKGATNEKLFFGSGTQLSVL.

CDR3 amino acids: CASSRPGGRAHGELFF. CDR3 DNA sequence: TGTGCCAGCAGCCGACCGGGCGGGAGGGCACACGGGGAGCTGTTTTTT. V usage is TRBV7-9 and J usage is TRBJ2-2; TRBD2 agrees at 9 bases. Trimming took 5 bases from V and 7 from J; bases not matched to a gene: 11. The CDR3 totals 16 residues. The germline V gene encodes CDR1 SEHNR and CDR2 FQNEAQ (reference sequence). Drawing the rest from reference TRBV7-9 and TRBJ2-2, the complete variable domain is DTGVSQNPRHKITKRGQNVTFRCDPISEHNRLYWYRQTLGQGPEFLTYFQNEAQLEKSRLLSDRFSAERPKGSFSTLEIQRTEQGDSAMYLCASSRPGGRAHGELFFGEGSRLTVL.

The J gene is TRBJ2-7, the V gene TRBV4-1; tentatively, D is TRBD1 or TRBD2 (6 bases each). The CDR3 is 16 residues long. The germline CDR1 and CDR2 sequences are MGHRA and YSYEKL. With 0 bases removed from V and 6 bases from J, the gap between germline ends came to 18 bases. Written as DNA, the CDR3 is TGCGCCAGCAGCCAAGAAGGGGGGACGCCCCTTCTCGAGCAGTACTTC. Protein sequence: CASSQEGGTPLLEQYF.

This rearrangement joins TRBV27 to TRBJ2-2; tentative D call: TRBD1 (6 bases). The CDR3 sequence is 15 residues long. Germline-derived CDR1 and CDR2 are MNHEY and SMNVEV (reference sequence). V shed 3 bases and J shed 4 bases, with 12 bases lying between them. The CDR3 DNA is TGTGCCAGCAGTTTTTCCAGGGGAAGCACCGGGGAGCTGTTTTTT. This gives the protein CASSFSRGSTGELFF.

This chain uses TRBV13 with TRBJ2-1; no clear D gene. Germline V gene data show CDR1 as PRHDT and CDR2 as FYEKMQ (reference sequence). The V end was cut by 3 bases, the J end by 0 bases, with 18 bases between. The CDR3 covers 18 residues. CDR3 nucleotides: TGTGCCAGCAGCTTGGCCCGACCCGATCAGAGCTCCTACAATGAGCAGTTCTTC. The encoded protein is CASSLARPDQSSYNEQFF.

For this clone: This sample also contains other DNA sequences that code for the same CDR3. This chain uses TRBV5-6 with TRBJ2-7; a weak D match, TRBD2 (5 bases). V shed 0 bases and J shed 2 bases, with 6 bases lying between them. The CDR3 sequence is 13 residues long. Germline CDR1 reads SGHDT; CDR2 reads YYEEEE. The CDR3 bases are TGTGCCAGCAGCTTGGGACTAACCTACGAGCAGTACTTC. It encodes CASSLGLTYEQYF.